Listed below are T cell receptor beta chains from one sample, sequenced in a study of cytomegalovirus exposure and HLA in healthy donors. Here immunoSEQ multiplex PCR was the method, and the copy in TCRdb shows in-frame clones only, minus some. The table records tens of thousands of clones, about four fifths of them present only once. The sample comprised PBMCs. These receptor sequences come from a human donor in good health. The CDR3 runs from the conserved cysteine through the conserved F or W. The size of a clone is reported for some rows only, either as once, few or many, or as a class for expanded clones.

J gene | V gene | clone size | CDR3 protein
TRBJ2-1 | TRBV6-5 | few | CASSLLAGGLNEQFF
TRBJ1-2 | TRBV27 | - | CATGARLQGGDGYTF
TRBJ2-1 | TRBV7-2 | - | CASRTSSGPGQFF
TRBJ2-1 | TRBV11-3 | - | CASSYGLAGNNEQFF
TRBJ2-7 | TRBV9 | - | CASSTHDRSPYEQYF
TRBJ2-1 | TRBV5-1 | - | CASSLQTGVYNEQFF
TRBJ2-2 | TRBV30 | - | CAWSGQRDTGELFF
TRBJ1-1 | TRBV9 | few | CASSVDGVNTEAFF
TRBJ2-7 | TRBV12-5 | - | CASGAGDTYEQYF
TRBJ2-3 | TRBV28 | - | CASSPLGLAALDTQYF
- | TRBV5-4 | - | CASSPGQVASYEQYF
TRBJ1-2 | TRBV11-2 | - | CASSQQGSPGYTF
TRBJ1-1 | TRBV29-1 | - | CSVDRDDTEAFF
TRBJ2-7 | TRBV9 | - | CASSVGSGGAEYEQYF
TRBJ1-1 | TRBV7-3 | - | CASSLTGRGNTEAFF
TRBJ2-1 | TRBV6-6 | - | CASRGTGGDYNEQFF
TRBJ1-5 | TRBV21-1 | - | CASSTINQPQHF
TRBJ2-2 | TRBV2 | - | CAGSGRRAGELFF
TRBJ1-6 | TRBV9 | - | CASSVGFGFGSPLHF
TRBJ2-7 | TRBV6-1 | few | CASRPGHPSPYEQYF
TRBJ1-1 | TRBV10-1 | few | CAWYEAFF
TRBJ2-5 | TRBV28 | - | CASSQLGLAEETQYF
TRBJ1-5 | TRBV2 | - | CASSQPGNQPQHF
TRBJ2-6 | TRBV28 | - | CASSFSGSGANVLTF
TRBJ2-5 | TRBV18 | - | CASSPTVAGTETQYF
TRBJ1-5 | TRBV4-2 | - | CASSQDWESNQPQHF
TRBJ2-2 | TRBV2 | - | CASSIQEAGELFF
TRBJ1-2 | TRBV7-8 | - | CASSLGGDGYTF
TRBJ2-5 | TRBV19 | once | CASSMWAGETQYF
TRBJ1-4 | TRBV6-5 | - | CASSYGRANEKLFF
TRBJ2-7 | TRBV5-5 | - | CASSISAGTATYEQYF
TRBJ1-2 | TRBV6-5 | - | CASSNWRGGYTF
TRBJ2-7 | TRBV7-2 | once | CASSLGTSGRAGSYEQYF
TRBJ2-3 | TRBV4-3 | - | CASSQDFQGGTDTQYF
TRBJ2-3 | TRBV29-1 | - | CSVYRGPTDTQYF
TRBJ2-7 | TRBV30 | - | CAWRSLPTWEQYF
TRBJ2-4 | TRBV4-1 | - | CASSQVAGLDNIQYF
TRBJ2-1 | TRBV11-2 | - | CASSFEDFSYNEQFF
TRBJ2-1 | TRBV18 | - | CASSLQTSGGGNEQFF
TRBJ2-7 | TRBV28 | - | CASSRDSYEQYF
TRBJ2-3 | TRBV19 | - | CASQRLAGGSTDTQYF
TRBJ2-7 | TRBV7-3 | - | CASSIGGPSYEQYF
TRBJ2-2 | TRBV5-1 | - | CASSLQGLAGVSPGELFF
TRBJ2-3 | TRBV7-2 | - | CASSADRGPTDTQYF
TRBJ1-4 | TRBV27 | - | CASSFGIGGNEKLFF
TRBJ2-3 | TRBV7-8 | once | CASSLGHREDTQYF
TRBJ1-1 | TRBV28 | - | CASSYEVTNTEAFF
TRBJ2-5 | TRBV7-6 | - | CASSLEAHTGLGAETQYF
TRBJ1-5 | TRBV6-5 | - | CASSSGQENNQPQHF